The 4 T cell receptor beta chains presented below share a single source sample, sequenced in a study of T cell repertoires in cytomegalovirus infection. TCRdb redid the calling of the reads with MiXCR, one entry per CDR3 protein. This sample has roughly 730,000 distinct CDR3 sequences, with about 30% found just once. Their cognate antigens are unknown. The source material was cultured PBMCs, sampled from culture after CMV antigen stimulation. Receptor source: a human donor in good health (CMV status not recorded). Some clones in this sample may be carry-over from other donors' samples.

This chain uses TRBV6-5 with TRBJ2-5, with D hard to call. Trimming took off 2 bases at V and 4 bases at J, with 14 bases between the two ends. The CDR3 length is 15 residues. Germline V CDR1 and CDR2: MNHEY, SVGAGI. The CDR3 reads CASSYGQPWRETQYF. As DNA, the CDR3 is TGTGCCAGCAGTTACGGCCAACCTTGGAGAGAGACCCAGTACTTC.

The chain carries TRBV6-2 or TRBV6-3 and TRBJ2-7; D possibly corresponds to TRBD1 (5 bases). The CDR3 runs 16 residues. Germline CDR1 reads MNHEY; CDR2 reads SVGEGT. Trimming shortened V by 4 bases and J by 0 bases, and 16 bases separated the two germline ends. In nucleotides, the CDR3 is TGTGCCAGCAGTTCCGAGCCCAGGGCTTACTCCTACGAGCAGTACTTC. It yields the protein CASSSEPRAYSYEQYF.

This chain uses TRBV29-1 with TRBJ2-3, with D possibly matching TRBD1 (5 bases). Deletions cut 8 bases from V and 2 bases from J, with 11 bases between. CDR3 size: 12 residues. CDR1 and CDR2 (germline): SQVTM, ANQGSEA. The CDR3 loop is CSIGQATDTQYF. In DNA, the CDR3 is TGCAGCATAGGACAAGCCACAGATACGCAGTATTTT.

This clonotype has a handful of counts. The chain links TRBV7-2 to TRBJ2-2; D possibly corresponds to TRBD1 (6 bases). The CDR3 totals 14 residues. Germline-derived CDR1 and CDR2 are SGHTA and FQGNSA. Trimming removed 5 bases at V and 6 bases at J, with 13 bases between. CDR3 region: CASSPHQGPGELFF. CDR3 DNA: TGTGCCAGCAGCCCCCACCAGGGGCCCGGGGAGCTGTTTTTT.